This is a list of T cell receptor beta chains from one sample in a study of blood T cell repertoires in COVID-19. Sequencing was performed with immunoSEQ multiplex PCR; in TCRdb, only in-frame clones are kept and a portion is missing. The data show about 200,000 clones, roughly four fifths seen once. Material: peripheral blood. These receptors originate from a middle-aged woman with acute or convalescent COVID-19. Both conserved end residues are part of each CDR3.

TRBV6-5	TRBJ2-7	CASWEDGSYEQYF
TRBV7-3	TRBJ2-7	CASSPSGGGSEQYF
TRBV4-3	TRBJ2-5	CASSQDRVAGGVFGTQYF
TRBV7-9	TRBJ2-3	CASSPSGSGVDTQYF
TRBV6-4	TRBJ2-2	CASSDQPGLRGTGELFF
TRBV5-1	TRBJ1-4	CASEVPSRGPKVFF
TRBV7-7	TRBJ2-5	CASSLRLAEDSYQETQYF
TRBV30	TRBJ1-2	CAWSEGYGRTF
TRBV29-1	TRBJ2-2	CSVGTSGSTGELFF
TRBV5-1	TRBJ1-3	CASSLGDSTIYF
TRBV7-8	TRBJ2-2	CASRSGQGNTGELFF
TRBV12-3/TRBV12-4	TRBJ1-4	CASSSNHEKLFF
TRBV6-2/TRBV6-3	TRBJ2-7	CASSRGTSGVYEQYF
TRBV19	TRBJ2-7	CASSMRPGLAGYPVEQYF
TRBV9	TRBJ2-7	CASSGPLGQGAGQYF
TRBV4-1	TRBJ2-3	CASSQDSSGGASTDTQYF
TRBV29-1	TRBJ1-5	CSAAGGNNQPQHF
TRBV2	TRBJ2-3	CASSVKREGADTQYF
TRBV6-5	TRBJ1-6	CASSYDGGNSPLHF
TRBV6-5	TRBJ2-3	CASTGGQATDTQYF
TRBV5-1	TRBJ2-5	CASSVRTGAEETQYF
TRBV12-3/TRBV12-4	TRBJ2-7	CASIQGGTYEQYF
TRBV27	TRBJ2-3	CASSPRLLPHTDTQYF
TRBV11-2	TRBJ2-3	CASSFPLSGTQYF
TRBV5-6	TRBJ2-3	CASSITDTQYF
TRBV10-2	TRBJ2-5	CASSEWRGGTRTQYF
TRBV29-1	TRBJ2-7	CSVRTGGRYEQYF
TRBV5-4	TRBJ2-5	CASSNTGRSGIGETQYF
TRBV27	TRBJ1-1	CASSLSPGGRAFF
TRBV11-3	TRBJ2-2	CASSLAGTGELFF
TRBV19	TRBJ2-7	CASTKGGDRSYEQYF
TRBV4-1	TRBJ1-3	CASSVIRDRGLGNTIYF
TRBV27	TRBJ2-3	CASSLLGATGTQYF
TRBV7-2	TRBJ2-6	CASSPGGGANVLTF
TRBV6-2/TRBV6-3	TRBJ2-7	CASSSLASEAGGYEQYF
TRBV19	TRBJ2-7	CASSKRDRGTEQYF
TRBV7-8	TRBJ2-2	CASSPEGGAGELFF
TRBV7-2	TRBJ2-1	CASRPGGSSYNEQFF
TRBV27	TRBJ2-7	CASSFSQREGYEQYF
TRBV27	TRBJ2-7	CASSLAGGRYEQYF
TRBV6-6	TRBJ2-7	CASSPSSYEQYF